This T cell receptor (beta chain) comes out of a study of spatial heterogeneity in lung cancer. Time point defined: blood at routine non-recurrence follow-up after resection. No cells were sorted before sequencing. The whole RNA sequenced was extracted from tumor, nontumor lung or frozen PBMC. One entry per CDR3 protein results from TCRdb running MiXCR on the 5' RACE reads. The repertoire holds about 120,000 distinct CDR3 sequences, with over 9% as singletons. This clonotype was detected many times. J lost 7 bases, V lost 4 bases, and 18 bases had no gene match. Germline-derived CDR1 and CDR2 are SGHRS and YFSETQ. The CDR3 has 18 amino acids.

The sequencing here drew on PBMCs, taken at follow-up. The chain combines TRBV5-1 with TRBJ2-7; the match to TRBD1 covers 12 bases. This sequence was found in a male donor with early-stage non-small cell lung cancer. The CDR3 DNA is TGCGCCAGCAGCATAACCGGGACAGGGGGCGCGACGCGGCCTGAGCAGTACTTC. Residues: CASSITGTGGATRPEQYF.